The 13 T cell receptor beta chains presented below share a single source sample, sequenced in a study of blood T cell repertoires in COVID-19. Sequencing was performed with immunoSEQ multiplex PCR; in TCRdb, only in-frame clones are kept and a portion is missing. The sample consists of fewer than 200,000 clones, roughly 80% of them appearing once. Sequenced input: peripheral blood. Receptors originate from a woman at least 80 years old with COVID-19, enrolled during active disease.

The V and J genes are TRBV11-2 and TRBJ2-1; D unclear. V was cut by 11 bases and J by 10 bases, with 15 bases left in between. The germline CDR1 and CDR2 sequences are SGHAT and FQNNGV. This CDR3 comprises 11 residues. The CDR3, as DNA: TGTGCCTGTCAGGCCGGTCGGGAGCAGTTCTTC. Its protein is CACQAGREQFF.

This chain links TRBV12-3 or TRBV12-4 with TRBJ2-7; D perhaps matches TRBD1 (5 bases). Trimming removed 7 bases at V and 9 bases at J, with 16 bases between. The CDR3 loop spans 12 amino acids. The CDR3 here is CASKGGEGVQYF. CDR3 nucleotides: TGTGCCAGCAAAGGTGGGGAAGGGGTGCAGTACTTC.

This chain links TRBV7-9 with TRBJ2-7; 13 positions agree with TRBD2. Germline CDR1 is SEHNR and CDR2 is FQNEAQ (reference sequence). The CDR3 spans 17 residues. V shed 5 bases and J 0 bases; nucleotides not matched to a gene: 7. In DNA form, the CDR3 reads TGTGCCAGCAGCCCAGGACTAGCGGGGGAGAGCTCCTACGAGCAGTACTTC. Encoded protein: CASSPGLAGESSYEQYF.

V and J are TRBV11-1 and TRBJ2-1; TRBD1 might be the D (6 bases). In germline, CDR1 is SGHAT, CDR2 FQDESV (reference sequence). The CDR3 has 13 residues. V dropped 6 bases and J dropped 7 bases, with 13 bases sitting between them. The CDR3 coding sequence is TGTGCCAGCAGGTTGGGGGCTGATAATGAGCAGTTCTTC. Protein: CASRLGADNEQFF.

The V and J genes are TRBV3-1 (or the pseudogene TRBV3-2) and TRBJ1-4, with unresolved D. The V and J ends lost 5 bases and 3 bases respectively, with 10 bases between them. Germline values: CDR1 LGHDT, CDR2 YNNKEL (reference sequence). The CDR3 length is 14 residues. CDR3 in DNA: TGTGCCAGCAGCTCCCGCCAGGCTAATGAAAAACTGTTTTTT. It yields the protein CASSSRQANEKLFF.

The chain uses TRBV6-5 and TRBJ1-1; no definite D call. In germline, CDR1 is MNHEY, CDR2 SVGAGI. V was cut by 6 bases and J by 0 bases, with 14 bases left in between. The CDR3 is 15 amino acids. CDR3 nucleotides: TGTGCCAGCAGCCCGAGGCAGAACCTGAACACTGAAGCTTTCTTT. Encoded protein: CASSPRQNLNTEAFF.

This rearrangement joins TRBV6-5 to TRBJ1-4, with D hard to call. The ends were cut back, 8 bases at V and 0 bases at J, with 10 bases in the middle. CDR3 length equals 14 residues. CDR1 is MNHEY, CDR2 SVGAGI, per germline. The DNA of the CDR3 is TGTGCCAGCCGGTCCGGGACAACTAATGAAAAACTGTTTTTT. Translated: CASRSGTTNEKLFF.

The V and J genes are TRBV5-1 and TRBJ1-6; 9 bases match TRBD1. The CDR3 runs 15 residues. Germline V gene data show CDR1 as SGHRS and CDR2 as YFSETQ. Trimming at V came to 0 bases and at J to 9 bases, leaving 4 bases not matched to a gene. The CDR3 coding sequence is TGCGCCAGCAGCTTGGCCGGGACAGGGCTTTCACCCCTCCACTTT. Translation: CASSLAGTGLSPLHF.

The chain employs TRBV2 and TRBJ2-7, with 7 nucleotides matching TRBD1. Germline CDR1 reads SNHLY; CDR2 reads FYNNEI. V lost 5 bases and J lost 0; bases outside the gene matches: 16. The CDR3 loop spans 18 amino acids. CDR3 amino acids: CASSKDRSDPSSSYEQYF. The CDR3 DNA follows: TGTGCCAGCAGTAAGGACAGGTCAGATCCCTCAAGCTCCTACGAGCAGTACTTC.

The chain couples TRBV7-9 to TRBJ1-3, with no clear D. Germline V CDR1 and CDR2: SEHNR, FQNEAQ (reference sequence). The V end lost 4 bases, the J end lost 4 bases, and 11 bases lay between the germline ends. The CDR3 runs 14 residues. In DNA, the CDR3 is TGTGCCAGCAGCTGGGAGGGAATCGGAAACACCATATATTTT. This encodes CASSWEGIGNTIYF.

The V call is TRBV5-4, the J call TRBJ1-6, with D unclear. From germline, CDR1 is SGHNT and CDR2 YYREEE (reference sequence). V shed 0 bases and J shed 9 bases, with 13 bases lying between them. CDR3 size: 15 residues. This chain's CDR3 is CASSLEGGVSSPLHF. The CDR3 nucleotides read TGTGCCAGCAGCTTGGAGGGAGGAGTGAGTTCACCCCTCCACTTT.

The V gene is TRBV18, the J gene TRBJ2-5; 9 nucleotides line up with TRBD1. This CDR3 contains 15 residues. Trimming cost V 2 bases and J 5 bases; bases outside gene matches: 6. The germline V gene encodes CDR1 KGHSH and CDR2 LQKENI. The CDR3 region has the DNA TGTGCCAGCTCACCAGGGACAGGGTTGGAGGAGACCCAGTACTTC. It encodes CASSPGTGLEETQYF.

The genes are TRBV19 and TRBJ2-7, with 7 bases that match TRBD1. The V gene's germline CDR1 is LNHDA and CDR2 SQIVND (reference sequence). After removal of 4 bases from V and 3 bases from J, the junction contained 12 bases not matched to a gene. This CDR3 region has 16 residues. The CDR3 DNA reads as TGTGCCAGTAGTAAAGGTGGGACAGCCAAGATCTACGAGCAGTACTTC. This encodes CASSKGGTAKIYEQYF. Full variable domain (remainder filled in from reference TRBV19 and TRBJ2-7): DGGITQSPKYLFRKEGQNVTLSCEQNLNHDAMYWYRQDPGQGLRLIYYSQIVNDFQKGDIAEGYSVSREKKESFPLTVTSAQKNPTAFYLCASSKGGTAKIYEQYFGPGTRLTVT.